Listed below are T cell receptor beta chains from one sample, sequenced in a study of T cells in Graves' hyperthyroidism and ophthalmopathy. MiXCR, applied by TCRdb to the multiplex PCR reads, yields one record per CDR3 protein. There are some 570,000 distinct CDR3 sequences in the sample; roughly a sixth occur only once, and approximately 15% lies in the top ten. Sequencing was performed on blood. The receptors were gathered from a young woman with Graves' ophthalmopathy. The CDR3 runs from the conserved cysteine through the conserved F or W. A D gene is named only where the DNA matches it firmly. The size field is filled for only some rows; it gives once, few, many or a size class.

V	size	J	D	CDR3	DNA
TRBV5-1	many	TRBJ1-1	NA	CASSRTANTEAFF	TGCGCCAGCTCTAGGACAGCGAACACTGAAGCTTTCTTT
TRBV28	many	TRBJ2-1	TRBD2	CASSLFGTSGNNEQFF	TGTGCCAGCAGTTTATTTGGGACTAGCGGGAACAATGAGCAGTTCTTC
TRBV2	many	TRBJ2-7	TRBD1	CASSGGGTGIGEQYF	TGTGCCAGCAGTGGGGGGGGGACAGGGATCGGAGAGCAGTACTTC
TRBV11-2	NA	TRBJ2-5	NA	CASSLEPSREPAQYF	TGTGCCAGCAGCTTAGAACCTAGCCGGGAGCCGGCCCAGTACTTC
TRBV15	NA	TRBJ1-4	TRBD1	CATSRVRGTVVEKLFF	TGTGCCACCAGCAGAGTCAGAGGGACAGTCGTTGAAAAACTGTTTTTT
TRBV27	few	TRBJ1-1	NA	CASTPGIGNTEAFF	TGTGCCAGCACGCCGGGGATTGGGAACACTGAAGCTTTCTTT
TRBV6-2/TRBV6-3	NA	TRBJ1-2	NA	CASSFAARETENYGYTF	TGTGCCAGCAGTTTCGCTGCCCGAGAGACCGAAAACTATGGCTACACCTTC
TRBV3-1	few	TRBJ1-2	NA	CASAPGAGLYGYTF	TGTGCCAGCGCCCCGGGGGCGGGTCTCTATGGCTACACCTTC
TRBV5-8	few	TRBJ2-7	NA	CASSSSKLLAYEQYF	TGTGCCAGCAGCTCCAGCAAACTCTTGGCCTACGAGCAGTACTTC
TRBV12-3/TRBV12-4	many	TRBJ2-2	TRBD1	CASRGQGSSGELFF	TGTGCCAGCAGGGGACAGGGGTCGAGCGGGGAGCTGTTTTTT
TRBV3-1	many	TRBJ2-4	TRBD2	CASSQELAGGAKNIQYF	TGTGCCAGCAGCCAAGAACTAGCGGGAGGGGCCAAAAACATTCAGTACTTC
TRBV30	NA	TRBJ2-5	TRBD2	CAWSAGGSGGPPQYF	TGTGCCTGGAGTGCGGGGGGAAGCGGGGGACCTCCCCAGTACTTC
TRBV6-5	NA	TRBJ2-7	TRBD1	CASSYDGTGISYEQYF	TGTGCCAGCAGTTATGACGGGACAGGGATCTCCTACGAGCAGTACTTC
TRBV7-2	many	TRBJ1-1	NA	CASSSLTPEAFF	TGTGCCAGCAGCTCCCTTACTCCTGAAGCTTTCTTT
TRBV14	few	TRBJ2-2	TRBD2	CASSRRLAGGRYTGELFF	TGTGCCAGCAGCCGCCGACTAGCGGGAGGGCGGTACACCGGGGAGCTGTTTTTT
TRBV7-6	many	TRBJ1-1	NA	CASSPEGGNTEAFF	TGTGCCAGCAGCCCGGAGGGGGGGAACACTGAAGCTTTCTTT
TRBV20-1	few	TRBJ2-2	NA	CSARDRGSSAGELFF	TGCAGTGCTAGAGATAGGGGGTCATCGGCCGGGGAGCTGTTTTTT
TRBV4-1	NA	TRBJ1-5	NA	CASSGGRAESQPQHF	TGCGCCAGCAGTGGGGGCAGGGCTGAAAGTCAGCCCCAGCATTTT
TRBV3-1	many	TRBJ2-1	NA	CASSQDWARVYNEQFF	TGTGCCAGCAGCCAAGATTGGGCTAGAGTATACAATGAGCAGTTCTTC
TRBV6-1	once	TRBJ1-2	NA	CASSESQSYGYTF	TGTGCCAGCAGTGAATCACAGAGCTATGGCTACACCTTC
TRBV9	many	TRBJ2-1	NA	CASSVGGVHNEQFF	TGTGCCAGCAGCGTAGGTGGAGTGCACAATGAGCAGTTCTTC
TRBV24-1	few	TRBJ2-1	NA	CATSEIGDNEQFF	TGTGCCACCAGTGAAATAGGGGACAATGAGCAGTTCTTC
TRBV7-2	many	TRBJ1-2	NA	CASSQGYRSYGYTF	TGTGCCAGCAGCCAAGGGTACAGGTCCTATGGCTACACCTTC
TRBV5-5	many	TRBJ1-2	NA	CASSLAPDRANYGYTF	TGTGCCAGCAGCTTGGCCCCAGATCGAGCTAACTATGGCTACACCTTC
TRBV9	few	TRBJ2-7	NA	CASSVEGWTYEQYF	TGTGCCAGCAGCGTAGAGGGGTGGACCTACGAGCAGTACTTC
TRBV28	many	TRBJ2-7	NA	CATKTRVDEQYF	TGTGCCACCAAAACTAGGGTGGACGAGCAGTACTTC
TRBV7-9	NA	TRBJ2-1	NA	CASSLETGRLGSSSYNEQFF	TGTGCCAGCAGCTTAGAAACGGGCAGGCTGGGGTCAAGCTCCTACAATGAGCAGTTCTTC
TRBV4-1	NA	TRBJ2-1	NA	CASSQVPTGGDEQFF	TGCGCCAGCAGCCAAGTGCCTACGGGGGGCGATGAGCAGTTCTTC
TRBV7-9	NA	TRBJ2-3	TRBD1	CASSSADRASTDTQYF	TGTGCCAGCAGCTCAGCGGACAGGGCTAGCACAGATACGCAGTATTTT
TRBV19	few	TRBJ1-5	TRBD1	CASRRDSQSNQPQHF	TGTGCCAGTCGGCGGGACAGCCAAAGCAATCAGCCCCAGCATTTT
TRBV2	many	TRBJ1-3	NA	CASSKTAGYSGNTIYF	TGTGCCAGCAGTAAAACCGCAGGGTACTCTGGAAACACCATATATTTT
TRBV10-3	NA	TRBJ1-2	TRBD1	CAISVDRVEYGYTF	TGTGCCATCAGCGTGGACAGGGTCGAGTATGGCTACACCTTC
TRBV5-1	NA	TRBJ2-1	NA	CASSLPQRSDGPNEQFF	TGCGCCAGCAGCTTGCCTCAGAGATCGGACGGCCCCAATGAGCAGTTCTTC
TRBV20-1	many	TRBJ1-1	NA	CSARDYSYSNTEAFF	TGCAGTGCTAGAGATTACAGCTACTCGAACACTGAAGCTTTCTTT
TRBV27	NA	TRBJ2-3	NA	CASSPLGAGTDTQYF	TGTGCCAGCAGTCCCCTTGGGGCGGGCACAGATACGCAGTATTTT
TRBV3-1	many	TRBJ1-2	TRBD1	CASSRTGTDLIDDGYTF	TGTGCCAGCAGCCGGACCGGGACAGACCTCATTGATGATGGCTACACCTTC
TRBV6-6	few	TRBJ1-1	NA	CASSYSGSTEAFF	TGTGCCAGCAGTTACTCTGGGTCGACTGAAGCTTTCTTT
TRBV5-1	NA	TRBJ2-3	NA	CASSLAVVATDTQYF	TGCGCCAGCAGCTTGGCCGTGGTGGCGACAGATACGCAGTATTTT
TRBV20-1	NA	TRBJ2-7	NA	CSAGEGAFYEQYF	TGCAGTGCCGGAGAGGGCGCTTTCTACGAGCAGTACTTC
TRBV4-1	NA	TRBJ2-5	NA	CASSQVLARVETQYF	TGCGCCAGCAGCCAAGTCTTGGCTAGAGTGGAGACCCAGTACTTC
TRBV4-2	NA	TRBJ2-3	TRBD2	CASSQARNLAGGLADTQYF	TGTGCCAGCAGCCAAGCCCGGAACCTAGCGGGGGGGCTAGCAGATACGCAGTATTTT
TRBV7-3	NA	TRBJ1-5	TRBD1	CASSFRGQGAGQPQHF	TGTGCCAGCAGCTTCCGAGGACAGGGGGCAGGTCAGCCCCAGCATTTT
TRBV2	many	TRBJ2-2	TRBD2	CASSESGGPTGELFF	TGTGCCAGCAGTGAGAGCGGGGGACCTACCGGGGAGCTGTTTTTT
TRBV5-1	few	TRBJ2-7	TRBD2	CASSSGTSGKDEQYF	TGCGCCAGCAGTTCCGGGACTAGCGGGAAGGACGAGCAGTACTTC
TRBV19	few	TRBJ2-5	TRBD1	CASSIGGRGPTMRETQYF	TGTGCCAGTAGTATCGGCGGCAGGGGGCCGACTATGCGAGAGACCCAGTACTTC